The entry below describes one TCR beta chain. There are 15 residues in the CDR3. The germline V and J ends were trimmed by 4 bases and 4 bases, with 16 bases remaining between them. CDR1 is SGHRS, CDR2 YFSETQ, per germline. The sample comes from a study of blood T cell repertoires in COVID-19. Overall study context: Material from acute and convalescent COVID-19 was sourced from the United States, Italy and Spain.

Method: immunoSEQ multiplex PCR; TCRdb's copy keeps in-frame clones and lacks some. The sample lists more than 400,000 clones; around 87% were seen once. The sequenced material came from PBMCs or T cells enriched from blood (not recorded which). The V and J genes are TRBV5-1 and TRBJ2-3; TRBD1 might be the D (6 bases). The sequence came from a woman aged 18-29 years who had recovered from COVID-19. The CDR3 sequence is CASSPERGGPDTQYF. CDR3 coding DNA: TGCGCCAGCAGCCCGGAGAGAGGGGGTCCAGATACGCAGTATTTT.